These 16 T cell receptor beta chains were sequenced from one sample in a study of OX40 agonist ivuxolimab in advanced cancers. Sequencing used immunoSEQ multiplex PCR; TCRdb keeps in-frame clones, though not all of them. The repertoire holds some 70,000 clones, with 80% to 90% as singletons. The sequenced sample was CD4+ or CD8+ T cells sorted from blood, obtained in a trial of the OX40 agonist ivuxolimab. The receptors come from an adult with an advanced solid tumor such as melanoma, head and neck, liver or kidney cancer.

The V gene is TRBV19, the J gene TRBJ1-3, with D unresolved. V lost 8 bases and J 0 bases, leaving 17 bases between the germline ends. This CDR3 is 16 amino acids long. Germline loops: CDR1 LNHDA, CDR2 SQIVND (reference sequence). In nucleotides, the CDR3 is TGTGCCAGTCGCCCCTGGCAGCCGTACTCTGGAAACACCATATATTTT. Amino acid sequence: CASRPWQPYSGNTIYF.

This chain links TRBV14 with TRBJ2-4; possibly TRBD2 for D (5 bases). V was shortened by 5 bases and J by 7 bases, with 18 bases between the two germline ends. The CDR3 totals 15 residues. The germline gives CDR1 SGHDN, CDR2 FVKESK. The DNA for the CDR3 is TGTGCCAGCAGCGCCTCTAGGATTGGAGGTAACATTCAGTACTTC. This codes for CASSASRIGGNIQYF.

The rearrangement uses TRBV19 and TRBJ1-6, with TRBD1 as a possible D gene (5 bases). The CDR3 is made up of 16 amino acids. V was clipped by 2 bases and J by 6 bases, with 14 bases between them. The germline gives CDR1 LNHDA, CDR2 SQIVND (reference sequence). CDR3 in DNA: TGTGCCAGTAGTATATCAGGGTCGGGGGGTAATTCACCCCTCCACTTT. This encodes CASSISGSGGNSPLHF. The whole variable domain, remainder taken from reference TRBV19 and TRBJ1-6, is DGGITQSPKYLFRKEGQNVTLSCEQNLNHDAMYWYRQDPGQGLRLIYYSQIVNDFQKGDIAEGYSVSREKKESFPLTVTSAQKNPTAFYLCASSISGSGGNSPLHFGNGTRLTVT.

V and J are TRBV18 and TRBJ1-5; perhaps TRBD1 as D (5 bases). The CDR3 spans 16 residues. The V end was cut by 4 bases, the J end by 0 bases, with 13 bases between. CDR1 and CDR2 from the germline V gene are KGHSH and LQKENI. DNA for the CDR3: TGTGCCAGCTCACTCAAGGGACGGGATAGCAATCAGCCCCAGCATTTT. Translated, it gives CASSLKGRDSNQPQHF. The variable domain in full, completed from reference TRBV18 and TRBJ1-5, reads NAGVMQNPRHLVRRRGQEARLRCSPMKGHSHVYWYRQLPEEGLKFMVYLQKENIIDESGMPKERFSAEFPKEGPSILRIQQVVRGDSAAYFCASSLKGRDSNQPQHFGDGTRLSIL.

V gene TRBV7-2 combines with J gene TRBJ1-1, with D perhaps matching TRBD1 (5 bases). Trimming pared 4 bases from V and 2 bases from J, leaving 11 bases between. Per germline, CDR1 SGHTA and CDR2 FQGNSA. The CDR3 length is 14 residues. The CDR3 protein is CASSWLGTNTEAFF. The CDR3 nucleotides are TGTGCCAGCAGCTGGCTAGGGACCAACACTGAAGCTTTCTTT.

V gene TRBV5-6 combines with J gene TRBJ1-2, with D maybe TRBD1 (5 bases). This CDR3 is built from 13 residues. Per the germline V gene, CDR1 is SGHDT and CDR2 is YYEEEE. Trimming shortened V by 3 bases and J by 4 bases, and 10 bases separated the two germline ends. CDR3 coding DNA: TGTGCCAGCAGCTGGGGCGAGGTCTATGGCTACACCTTC. Translation gives CASSWGEVYGYTF.

V gene TRBV5-1 combines with J gene TRBJ2-3, with 10 bases identical to TRBD2. Germline CDR1 SGHRS, CDR2 YFSETQ. The CDR3 has 16 residues. V gave up 5 bases and J gave up 1 base; unmatched junction bases: 7. CDR3 nucleotides: TGCGCCAGCAGGAATCCTAGCGGGGGACGCACAGATACGCAGTATTTT. Protein sequence: CASRNPSGGRTDTQYF.

The genes are TRBV5-1 and TRBJ2-5; no reliable D call. From germline, CDR1 is SGHRS and CDR2 YFSETQ. Trimming took off 5 bases at V and 5 bases at J, with 13 bases between the two ends. CDR3 length: 13 amino acids. CDR3: CASRSTFVETQYF. CDR3 nucleotides: TGCGCCAGCAGGTCGACCTTTGTGGAGACCCAGTACTTC.

This clone was seen only once. The chain has TRBV28 and TRBJ2-7; D is ambiguous. CDR1 MDHEN and CDR2 SYDVKM come from the germline V gene. V lost 4 bases, J lost 5 bases, and 6 bases lay in between. This CDR3 is 11 amino acids long. The CDR3 DNA follows: TGTGCCAGCAGTTCCCATAACGAGCAGTACTTC. It is translated as CASSSHNEQYF.

The chain couples TRBV6-5 to TRBJ1-5; the D is unclear. This CDR3 has 13 amino acids. Germline CDR1 and CDR2: MNHEY and SVGAGI. Trimming took off 4 bases at V and 3 bases at J, with 7 bases between the two ends. CDR3 protein: CASSLRFNQPQHF. The CDR3 DNA follows: TGTGCCAGCAGTTTACGTTTCAATCAGCCCCAGCATTTT.

The chain combines TRBV10-2 with TRBJ2-1, with 10 bases matching TRBD2. This CDR3 has 15 amino acids. Unmatched junction bases numbered 3, after V lost 1 base and J lost 6 bases. Per the germline V gene, CDR1 is WSHSY and CDR2 is SAAADI. The CDR3: CASSELVAGGNEQFF. CDR3 in DNA: TGCGCCAGCAGTGAGTTGGTAGCGGGAGGCAATGAGCAGTTCTTC.

This sequence joins TRBV6-6 and TRBJ1-4; D call uncertain. V lost 1 base and J 5 bases, leaving 11 bases between the germline ends. The length of the CDR3 is 15 residues. Germline lookup yields CDR1 MNHNY and CDR2 SVGAGI (reference sequence). The CDR3 loop is CASSYLGTENEKLFF. The CDR3 DNA reads TGTGCCAGCAGTTACTTGGGAACGGAGAATGAAAAACTGTTTTTT.

The CDR3 DNA follows: TGTGCCAGCACCCCCGCGCAGGGGGGCACCGGGGAGCTGTTTTTT. Translated, it gives CASTPAQGGTGELFF. The gene calls are TRBV6-5 and TRBJ2-2, with a tentative D call TRBD1 (7 bases). V shed 7 bases and J shed 4 bases, with 16 bases lying between them. The CDR3 extends over 15 amino acids. Germline lookup yields CDR1 MNHEY and CDR2 SVGAGI.

V usage is TRBV7-8 and J usage is TRBJ2-1; 8 bases map to TRBD2. The CDR3 loop spans 15 amino acids. Trimming cost V 2 bases and J 7 bases; bases outside gene matches: 7. Germline V gene lookup returns CDR1 SGHVS and CDR2 FQNEAQ. The CDR3 sequence is CASSLKLSGRNEQFF. CDR3 sequence (DNA): TGTGCCAGCAGCTTAAAGTTAAGCGGGAGAAATGAGCAGTTCTTC.

The chain uses TRBV6-5 and TRBJ1-2; weak D call: TRBD1 (5 bases). With 6 bases removed from V and 4 bases from J, the gap between germline ends came to 15 bases. The germline CDR1 and CDR2 sequences are MNHEY and SVGAGI. The CDR3 extends over 14 amino acids. The CDR3 region has the DNA TGTGCCAGCAGACCCCTCGACAGCGTCTATGGCTACACCTTC. Its translation: CASRPLDSVYGYTF.

The chain combines TRBV16 with TRBJ1-1; D is perhaps TRBD1 (6 bases). Germline V gene data show CDR1 as KGHSY and CDR2 as FQNENV. The CDR3 totals 14 residues. The V end lost 0 bases, the J end lost 4 bases, and 9 bases lay between the germline ends. The CDR3 here is CASSQSGGGTEAFF. Here the CDR3 DNA reads TGTGCCAGCAGCCAATCAGGGGGGGGCACTGAAGCTTTCTTT.